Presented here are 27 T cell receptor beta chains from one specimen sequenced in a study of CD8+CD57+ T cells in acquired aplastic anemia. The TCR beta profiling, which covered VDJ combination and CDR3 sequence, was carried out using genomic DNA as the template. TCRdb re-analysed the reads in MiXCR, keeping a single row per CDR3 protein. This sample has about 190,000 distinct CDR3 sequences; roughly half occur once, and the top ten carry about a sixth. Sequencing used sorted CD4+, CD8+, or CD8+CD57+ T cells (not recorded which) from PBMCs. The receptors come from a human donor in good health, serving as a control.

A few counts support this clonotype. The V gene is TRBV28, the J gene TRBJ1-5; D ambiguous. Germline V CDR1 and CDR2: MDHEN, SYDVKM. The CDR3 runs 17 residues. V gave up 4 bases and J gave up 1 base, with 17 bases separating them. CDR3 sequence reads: CASSSAIAAGSNQPQHF. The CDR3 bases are TGTGCCAGCAGTTCGGCGATAGCTGCTGGGAGCAATCAGCCCCAGCATTTT.

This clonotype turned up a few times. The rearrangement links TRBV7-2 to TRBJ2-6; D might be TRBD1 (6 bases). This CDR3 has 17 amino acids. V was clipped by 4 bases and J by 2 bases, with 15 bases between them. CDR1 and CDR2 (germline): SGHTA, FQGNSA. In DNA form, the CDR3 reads TGTGCCAGCAGCTCACGCACAGGGAAGGCTGGGGCCAACGTCCTGACTTTC. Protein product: CASSSRTGKAGANVLTF. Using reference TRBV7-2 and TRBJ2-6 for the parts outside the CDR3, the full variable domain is GAGVSQSPSNKVTEKGKDVELRCDPISGHTALYWYRQSLGQGLEFLIYFQGNSAPDKSGLPSDRFSAERTGGSVSTLTIQRTQQEDSAVYLCASSSRTGKAGANVLTFGAGSRLTVL.

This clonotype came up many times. The CDR3 loop is CASSYYGQGNTEAFF. CDR3 coding DNA: TGTGCCAGCAGTTATTACGGACAGGGGAACACTGAAGCTTTCTTT. The chain combines TRBV6-5 with TRBJ1-1; TRBD1 agrees at 8 bases. Germline assignment: CDR1 MNHEY and CDR2 SVGAGI. This CDR3 is built from 15 residues. V was pared by 3 bases and J by 1 base, with 4 bases of the junction left unmatched.

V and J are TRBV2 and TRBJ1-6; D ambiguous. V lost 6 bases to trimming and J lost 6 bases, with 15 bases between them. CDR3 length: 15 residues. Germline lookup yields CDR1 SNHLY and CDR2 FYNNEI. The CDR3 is CASSLDRDGNSPLHF. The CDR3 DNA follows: TGTGCCAGCAGCTTAGACCGGGATGGTAATTCACCCCTCCACTTT.

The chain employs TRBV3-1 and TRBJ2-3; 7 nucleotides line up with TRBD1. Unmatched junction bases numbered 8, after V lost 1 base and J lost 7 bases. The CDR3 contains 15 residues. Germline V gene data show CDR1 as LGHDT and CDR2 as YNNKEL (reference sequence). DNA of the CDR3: TGTGCCAGCAGCCAAGCAGGGACAGCCACCCATACGCAGTATTTT. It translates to CASSQAGTATHTQYF.

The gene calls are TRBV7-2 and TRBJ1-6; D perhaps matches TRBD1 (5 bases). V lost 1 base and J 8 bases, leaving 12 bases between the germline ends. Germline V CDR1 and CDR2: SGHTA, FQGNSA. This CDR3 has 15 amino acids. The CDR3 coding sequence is TGTGCCAGCAGCTTAGTAAGAGGGGCGGATTCACCCCTCCACTTT. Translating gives CASSLVRGADSPLHF. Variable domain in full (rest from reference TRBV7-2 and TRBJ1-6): GAGVSQSPSNKVTEKGKDVELRCDPISGHTALYWYRQSLGQGLEFLIYFQGNSAPDKSGLPSDRFSAERTGGSVSTLTIQRTQQEDSAVYLCASSLVRGADSPLHFGNGTRLTVT.

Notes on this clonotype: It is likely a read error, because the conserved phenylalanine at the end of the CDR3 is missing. The DNA for the CDR3 is TGTGCCAGTAGTGGTTCGGGCGGGGGGGCAGATACGCAGTATTCT. Translating gives CASSGSGGGADTQYS. This chain links TRBV19 with TRBJ2-3; the match to TRBD2 covers 9 bases. CDR1 and CDR2 (germline): LNHDA, SQIVND (reference sequence). This CDR3 contains 15 residues. Unmatched junction bases numbered 7, after V lost 5 bases and J lost 4 bases.

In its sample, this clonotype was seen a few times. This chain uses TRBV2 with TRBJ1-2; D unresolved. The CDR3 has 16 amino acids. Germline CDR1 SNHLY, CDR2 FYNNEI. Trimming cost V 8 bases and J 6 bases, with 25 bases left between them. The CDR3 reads CASVLDQAGASNGYTF. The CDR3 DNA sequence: TGTGCCAGCGTACTGGACCAGGCAGGAGCATCGAATGGCTACACCTTC. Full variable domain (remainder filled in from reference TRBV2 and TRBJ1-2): EPEVTQTPSHQVTQMGQEVILRCVPISNHLYFYWYRQILGQKVEFLVSFYNNEISEKSEIFDDQFSVERPDGSNFTLKIRSTKLEDSAMYFCASVLDQAGASNGYTFGSGTRLTVV.

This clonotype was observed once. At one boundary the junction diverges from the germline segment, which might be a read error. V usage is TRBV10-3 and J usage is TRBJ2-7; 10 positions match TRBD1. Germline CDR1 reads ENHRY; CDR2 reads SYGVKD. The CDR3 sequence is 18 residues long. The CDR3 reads CASSLSGQGIIFPYEQYF. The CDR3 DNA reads TGTGCCAGCAGTTTATCGGGACAGGGGATTATATTCCCCTACGAGCAGTACTTC.

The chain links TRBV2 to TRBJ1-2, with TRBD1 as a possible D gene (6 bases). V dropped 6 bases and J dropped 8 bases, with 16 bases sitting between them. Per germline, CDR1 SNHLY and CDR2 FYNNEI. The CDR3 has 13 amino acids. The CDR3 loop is CASRGDEGGGYTF. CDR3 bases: TGTGCCAGCAGGGGAGACGAGGGGGGCGGCTACACCTTC.

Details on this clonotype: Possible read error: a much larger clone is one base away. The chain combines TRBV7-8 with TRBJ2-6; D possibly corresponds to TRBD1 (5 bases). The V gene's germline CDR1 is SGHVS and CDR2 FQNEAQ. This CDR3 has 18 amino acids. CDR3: CASSQDPVPSSGANVLAF. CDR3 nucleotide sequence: TGCGCCAGCAGCCAAGATCCAGTCCCCAGCTCTGGGGCCAACGTCCTGGCTTTC.

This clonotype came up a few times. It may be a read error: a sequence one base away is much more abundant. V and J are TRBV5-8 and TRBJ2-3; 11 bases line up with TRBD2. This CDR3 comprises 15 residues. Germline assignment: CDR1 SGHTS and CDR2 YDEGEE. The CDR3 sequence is CASSFGLAGTDAQYF. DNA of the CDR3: TGTGCCAGCAGCTTCGGACTAGCGGGCACAGATGCGCAGTATTTT.

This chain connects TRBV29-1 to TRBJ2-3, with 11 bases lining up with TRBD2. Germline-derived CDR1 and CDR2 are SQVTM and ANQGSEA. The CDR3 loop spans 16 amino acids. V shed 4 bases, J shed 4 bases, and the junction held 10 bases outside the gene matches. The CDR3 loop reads CSVAGGSGGVPDTQYF. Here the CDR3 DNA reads TGCAGCGTTGCCGGGGGTAGCGGGGGGGTCCCAGATACGCAGTATTTT.

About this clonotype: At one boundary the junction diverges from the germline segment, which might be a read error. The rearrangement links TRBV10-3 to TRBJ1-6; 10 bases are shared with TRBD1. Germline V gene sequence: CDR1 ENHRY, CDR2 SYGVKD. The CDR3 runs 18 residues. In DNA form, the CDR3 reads TGTGCCAGCAGCCCATCCGGGACAGGGGAACCCTATAGTTCACCCCTCCACTTT. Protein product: CASSPSGTGEPYSSPLHF.

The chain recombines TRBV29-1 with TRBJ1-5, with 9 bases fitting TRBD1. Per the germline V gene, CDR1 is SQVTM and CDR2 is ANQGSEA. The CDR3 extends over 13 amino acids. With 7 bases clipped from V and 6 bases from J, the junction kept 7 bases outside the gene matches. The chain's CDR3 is CSAGDRDGQPQHF. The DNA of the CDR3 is TGCAGCGCAGGGGACAGGGACGGTCAGCCCCAGCATTTT.

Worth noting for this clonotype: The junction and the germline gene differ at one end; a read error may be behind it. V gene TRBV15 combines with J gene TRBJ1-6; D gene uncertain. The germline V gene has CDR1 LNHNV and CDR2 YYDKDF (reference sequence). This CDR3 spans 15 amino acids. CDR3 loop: CATSRDGIYNSPHHF. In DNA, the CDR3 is TGTGCCACCAGCAGAGATGGGATCTATAATTCACCCCACCACTTT.

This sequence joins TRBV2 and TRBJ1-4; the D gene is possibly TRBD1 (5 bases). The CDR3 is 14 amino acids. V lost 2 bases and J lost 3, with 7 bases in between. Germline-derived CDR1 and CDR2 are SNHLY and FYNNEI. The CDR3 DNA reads TGTGCCAGCAGTGAACTCAGGGCTAATGAAAAACTGTTTTTT. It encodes CASSELRANEKLFF.

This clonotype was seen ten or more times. The CDR3 is CASSLGGRITGELFF. The CDR3 DNA follows: TGTGCCAGCAGCCTAGGAGGTCGGATCACCGGGGAGCTGTTTTTT. The chain recombines TRBV27 with TRBJ2-2; D might be TRBD2 (5 bases). The CDR3 is made up of 15 amino acids. Trimming took 6 bases from V and 4 from J, leaving 15 bases between them. Germline loops: CDR1 MNHEY, CDR2 SMNVEV (reference sequence).

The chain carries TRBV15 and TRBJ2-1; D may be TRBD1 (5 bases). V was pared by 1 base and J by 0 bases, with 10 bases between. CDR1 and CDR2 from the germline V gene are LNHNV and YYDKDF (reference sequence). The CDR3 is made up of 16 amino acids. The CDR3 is CATSRGGQGSYNEQFF. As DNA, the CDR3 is TGTGCCACCAGCAGAGGAGGACAAGGCTCCTACAATGAGCAGTTCTTC.

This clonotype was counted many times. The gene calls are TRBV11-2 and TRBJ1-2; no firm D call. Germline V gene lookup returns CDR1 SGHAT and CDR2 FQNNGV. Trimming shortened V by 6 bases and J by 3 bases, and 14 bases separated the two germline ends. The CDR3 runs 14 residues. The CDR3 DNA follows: TGTGCCAGCAGGCCGGGGTTTATGGACTATGGCTACACCTTC. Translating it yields CASRPGFMDYGYTF.

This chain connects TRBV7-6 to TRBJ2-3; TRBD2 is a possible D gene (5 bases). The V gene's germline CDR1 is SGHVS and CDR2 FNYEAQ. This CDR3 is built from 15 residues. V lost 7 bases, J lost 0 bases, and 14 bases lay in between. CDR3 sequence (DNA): TGTGCCAGCATCCCCGGGGTAGGGAGCACAGATACGCAGTATTTT. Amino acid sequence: CASIPGVGSTDTQYF.

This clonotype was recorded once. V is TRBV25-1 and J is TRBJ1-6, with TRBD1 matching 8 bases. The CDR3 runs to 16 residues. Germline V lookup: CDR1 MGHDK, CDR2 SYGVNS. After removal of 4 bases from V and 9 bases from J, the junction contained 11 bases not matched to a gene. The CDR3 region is CASSGGQGEGTSPLHF. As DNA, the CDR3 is TGTGCCAGCAGTGGAGGACAGGGCGAGGGTACTTCACCCCTCCACTTT.

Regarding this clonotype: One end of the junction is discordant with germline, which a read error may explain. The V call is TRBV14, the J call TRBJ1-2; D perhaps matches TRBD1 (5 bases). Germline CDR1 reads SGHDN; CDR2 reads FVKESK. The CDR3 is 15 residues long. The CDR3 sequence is CAGSQGIPGVGGYTF. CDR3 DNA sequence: TGTGCCGGCAGCCAAGGTATACCGGGGGTGGGAGGCTACACCTTC.

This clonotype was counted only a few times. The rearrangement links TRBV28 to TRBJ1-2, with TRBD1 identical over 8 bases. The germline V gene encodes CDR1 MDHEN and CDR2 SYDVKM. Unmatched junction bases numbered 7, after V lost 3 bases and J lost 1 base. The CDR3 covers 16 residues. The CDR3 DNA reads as TGTGCCAGCAGTTTCTTCGGACAGGGCTTTAACTATGGCTACACCTTC. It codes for CASSFFGQGFNYGYTF.

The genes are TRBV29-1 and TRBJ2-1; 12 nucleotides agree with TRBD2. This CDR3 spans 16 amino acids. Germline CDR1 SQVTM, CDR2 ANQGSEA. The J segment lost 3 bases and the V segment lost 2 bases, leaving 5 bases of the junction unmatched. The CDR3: CSVERLAGGRYNEQFF. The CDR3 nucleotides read TGCAGCGTTGAAAGGCTAGCGGGGGGGCGCTACAATGAGCAGTTCTTC.

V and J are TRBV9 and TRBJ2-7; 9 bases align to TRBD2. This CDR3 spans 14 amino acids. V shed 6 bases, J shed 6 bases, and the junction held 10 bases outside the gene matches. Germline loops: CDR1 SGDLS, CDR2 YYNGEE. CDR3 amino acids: CASTLGLAGREQYF. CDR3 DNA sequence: TGTGCCAGCACCCTCGGCCTAGCGGGGCGCGAGCAGTACTTC.

The CDR3 sequence: CASSSGTSGYTF. The DNA for the CDR3 is TGCGCCAGCAGCTCCGGGACGTCGGGCTACACCTTC. The chain employs TRBV5-1 and TRBJ1-2; D is perhaps TRBD1 (5 bases). This CDR3 region has 12 residues. Trimming stripped 3 bases from V and 8 bases from J, with 11 bases between. Germline V gene sequence: CDR1 SGHRS, CDR2 YFSETQ.